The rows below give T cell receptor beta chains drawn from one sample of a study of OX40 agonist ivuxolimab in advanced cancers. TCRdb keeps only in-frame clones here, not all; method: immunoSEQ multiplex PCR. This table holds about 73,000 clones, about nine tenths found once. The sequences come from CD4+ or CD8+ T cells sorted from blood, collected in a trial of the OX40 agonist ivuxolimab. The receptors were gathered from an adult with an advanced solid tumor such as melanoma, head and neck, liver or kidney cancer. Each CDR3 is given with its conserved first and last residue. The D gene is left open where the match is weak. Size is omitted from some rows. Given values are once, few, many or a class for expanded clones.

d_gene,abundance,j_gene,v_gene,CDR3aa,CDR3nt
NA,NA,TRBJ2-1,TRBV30,CAWSEGLFNEQFF,TGTGCCTGGAGTGAGGGTTTGTTTAATGAGCAGTTCTTC
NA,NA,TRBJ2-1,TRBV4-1,CASSQDQGRSYYNEQFF,TGCGCCAGCAGCCAAGATCAAGGACGGAGTTACTACAATGAGCAGTTCTTC
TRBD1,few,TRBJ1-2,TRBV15,CATSSDRGHGYTF,TGTGCCACCAGCAGTGACAGGGGTCATGGCTACACCTTC
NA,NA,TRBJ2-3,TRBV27,CASRKGRDTQYF,TGTGCCAGCAGAAAAGGGAGAGATACGCAGTATTTT
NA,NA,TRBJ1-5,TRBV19,CASSMAPVDYNQPQHF,TGTGCCAGTAGTATGGCCCCGGTCGACTACAATCAGCCCCAGCATTTT
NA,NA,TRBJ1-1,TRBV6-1,CASSEKFRGYTEAFF,TGTGCCAGCAGTGAAAAATTCAGGGGATACACTGAAGCTTTCTTT
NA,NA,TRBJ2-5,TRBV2,CASSDSGVETQYF,TGTGCCAGCAGTGATAGTGGGGTAGAGACCCAGTACTTC
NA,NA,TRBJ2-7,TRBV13,CASSLVGEQYF,TGTGCCAGCAGCTTAGTGGGTGAGCAGTACTTC
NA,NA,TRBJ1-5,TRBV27,CASSLWASNQPQHF,TGTGCCAGCAGTTTATGGGCTAGCAATCAGCCCCAGCATTTT
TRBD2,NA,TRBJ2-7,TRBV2,CASSEGLADLYEQYF,TGTGCCAGCAGCGAGGGACTAGCGGATCTCTACGAGCAGTACTTC
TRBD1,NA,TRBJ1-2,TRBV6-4,CASSERQGAGYGYTF,TGTGCCAGCAGCGAAAGACAGGGGGCTGGCTATGGCTACACCTTC
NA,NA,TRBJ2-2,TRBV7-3,CASSFLSNTGELFF,TGTGCCAGCAGCTTCCTATCGAACACCGGGGAGCTGTTTTTT
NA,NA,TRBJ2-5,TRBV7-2,CASSLAWGETQYF,TGTGCCAGCAGCTTAGCATGGGGAGAGACCCAGTACTTC
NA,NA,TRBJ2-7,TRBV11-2,CASSPSTGAPYEQYF,TGTGCCAGCAGCCCCTCCACCGGAGCCCCCTACGAGCAGTACTTC
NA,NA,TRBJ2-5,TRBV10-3,CAISDRTSPYELYF,TGTGCCATCAGTGACAGGACAAGTCCCTACGAGCTGTACTTC
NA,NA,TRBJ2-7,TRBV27,CATSYRVTYEQYF,TGTGCCACCTCGTACCGGGTCACCTACGAGCAGTACTTC
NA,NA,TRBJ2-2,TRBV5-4,CASSWQGTGELFF,TGTGCCAGCAGCTGGCAGGGTACCGGGGAGCTGTTTTTT
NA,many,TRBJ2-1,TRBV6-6,CASSSGIYNEQFF,TGTGCCAGCAGTTCGGGGATCTACAATGAGCAGTTCTTC
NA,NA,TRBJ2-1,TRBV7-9,CASSLGDEQFF,TGTGCCAGCAGCTTAGGGGATGAGCAGTTCTTC
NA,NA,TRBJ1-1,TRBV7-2,CASSLDSGVHEAFF,TGTGCCAGCAGCTTAGATTCGGGAGTCCATGAAGCTTTCTTT
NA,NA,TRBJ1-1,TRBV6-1,CASSDLHLGGTEAFF,TGTGCCAGCAGTGACCTCCACCTGGGGGGGACTGAAGCTTTCTTT
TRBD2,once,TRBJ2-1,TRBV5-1,CASSQGLATDNNEQFF,TGCGCCAGCAGCCAAGGACTAGCGACAGACAACAATGAGCAGTTCTTC
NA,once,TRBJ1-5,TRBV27,CASSLGGQPQHF,TGTGCCAGCAGTTTAGGGGGTCAGCCCCAGCATTTT
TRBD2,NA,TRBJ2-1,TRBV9,CASSVGSGSLSTEQFF,TGTGCCAGCAGCGTAGGTAGCGGGAGTTTAAGTACCGAGCAGTTCTTC
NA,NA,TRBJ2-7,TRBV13,CASSLGHEQYF,TGTGCCAGCAGCTTAGGTCATGAGCAGTACTTC
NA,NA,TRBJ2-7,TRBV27,CASSLSGVARHEQYF,TGTGCCAGCAGTTTAAGTGGGGTAGCGCGCCACGAGCAGTACTTC
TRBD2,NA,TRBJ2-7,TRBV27,CASSQAGGNYEQYF,TGTGCCAGCAGTCAGGCGGGAGGGAACTACGAGCAGTACTTC
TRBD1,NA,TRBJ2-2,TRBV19,CASSILGQGGTGELFF,TGTGCCAGTAGTATATTGGGACAGGGAGGGACCGGGGAGCTGTTTTTT
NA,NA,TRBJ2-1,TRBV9,CASSVEQTTYNEQFF,TGTGCCAGCAGCGTAGAACAGACCACCTACAATGAGCAGTTCTTC
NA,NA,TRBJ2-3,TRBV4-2,CASSQDPTDTQYF,TGTGCCAGCAGCCAAGATCCCACAGATACGCAGTATTTT
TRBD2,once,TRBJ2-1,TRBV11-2,CASRTSVDEQFF,TGTGCCAGCAGAACTAGCGTAGATGAGCAGTTCTTC
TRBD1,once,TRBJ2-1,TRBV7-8,CASSGRDRGNNEQFF,TGTGCCAGCAGCGGACGAGACAGGGGAAACAATGAGCAGTTCTTC
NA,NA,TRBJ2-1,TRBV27,CASSLNIREQFF,TGTGCCAGCAGTTTAAATATTAGGGAGCAGTTCTTC
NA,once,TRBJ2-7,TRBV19,CASIGSPYEQYF,TGTGCCAGTATCGGGAGTCCGTACGAGCAGTACTTC
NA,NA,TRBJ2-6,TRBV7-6,CASSPSGANVLTF,TGTGCCAGCAGCCCCTCTGGGGCCAACGTCCTGACTTTC
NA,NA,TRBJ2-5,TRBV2,CASTGRVQETQYF,TGTGCCAGCACAGGGCGAGTCCAAGAGACCCAGTACTTC
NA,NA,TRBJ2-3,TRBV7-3,CASSSREAPDTQYF,TGTGCCAGCAGCTCGCGTGAGGCCCCAGATACGCAGTATTTT
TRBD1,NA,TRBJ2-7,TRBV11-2,CASSLTSTGVYEQYF,TGTGCCAGCAGCTTAACCTCGACAGGGGTCTACGAGCAGTACTTC
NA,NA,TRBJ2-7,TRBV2,CASRKNYYEQYF,TGTGCCAGCAGGAAGAACTACTACGAGCAGTACTTC
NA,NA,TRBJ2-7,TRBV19,CASSNPGLNPYEQYF,TGTGCCAGTAGCAACCCGGGACTTAATCCCTACGAGCAGTACTTC
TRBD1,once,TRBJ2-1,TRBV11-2,CASSTRTGISYNEQFF,TGTGCCAGCAGCACTCGGACAGGGATATCCTACAATGAGCAGTTCTTC
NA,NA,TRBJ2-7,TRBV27,CASSLVGGEQYF,TGTGCCAGCAGTTTAGTAGGGGGCGAGCAGTACTTC
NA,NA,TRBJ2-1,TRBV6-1,CASSELHPDNEQFF,TGTGCCAGCAGTGAATTGCATCCCGACAATGAGCAGTTCTTC
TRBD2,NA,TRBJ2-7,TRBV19,CASSPRTSGATYEQYF,TGTGCCAGTAGTCCACGGACTAGCGGAGCCACCTACGAGCAGTACTTC
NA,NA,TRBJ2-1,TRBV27,CASSQTGSSYNEQFF,TGTGCCAGCAGCCAGACGGGTAGCTCCTACAATGAGCAGTTCTTC
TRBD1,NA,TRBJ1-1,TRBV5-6,CASSPWDRANTEAFF,TGTGCCAGCAGCCCGTGGGACAGGGCCAACACTGAAGCTTTCTTT
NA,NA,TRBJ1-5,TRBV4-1,CASSPSRLVRGSNQPQHF,TGCGCCAGCAGCCCCTCCCGTTTGGTAAGGGGTAGCAATCAGCCCCAGCATTTT
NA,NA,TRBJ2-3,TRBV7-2,CASSLGPGGTDTQYF,TGTGCCAGCAGCTTAGGTCCGGGGGGCACAGATACGCAGTATTTT
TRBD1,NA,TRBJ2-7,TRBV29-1,CSVAGQGYEQYF,TGCAGCGTTGCTGGACAGGGCTACGAGCAGTACTTC
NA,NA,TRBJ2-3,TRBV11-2,CASSLRPGGTDTQYF,TGTGCCAGCAGCTTACGTCCCGGGGGCACAGATACGCAGTATTTT
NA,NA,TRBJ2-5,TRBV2,CASSLQGPQETQYF,TGTGCCAGCAGTCTTCAGGGGCCACAAGAGACCCAGTACTTC
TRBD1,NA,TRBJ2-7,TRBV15,CATSLDRGYEQYF,TGTGCCACCTCCCTGGACAGGGGTTACGAGCAGTACTTC
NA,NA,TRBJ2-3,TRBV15,CATSRAGTTDTQYF,TGTGCCACCAGCAGAGCGGGGACCACAGATACGCAGTATTTT
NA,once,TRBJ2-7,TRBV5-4,CASSLQGNSYEQYF,TGTGCCAGCAGCTTGCAGGGCAACTCCTACGAGCAGTACTTC
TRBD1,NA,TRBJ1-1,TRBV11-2,CASSLGTGNTEAFF,TGTGCCAGCAGCCTGGGGACAGGGAACACTGAAGCTTTCTTT